The sequence of this TCR beta chain was determined in a study of blood T cell repertoires in COVID-19. Across the whole study: Both acute and convalescent COVID-19 samples were obtained from the United States, Italy and Spain. T cells, B-cell-depleted T cells, or PBMCs supplied cDNA or gDNA.

This CDR3 contains 14 residues. V gave up 1 base and J gave up 5 bases; unmatched junction bases: 1. Germline-derived CDR1 and CDR2 are LGHDT and YNNKEL (reference sequence). Authors' methods: Using reference gene primer amplification, nucleated cell counts were estimated. Assay: immunoSEQ multiplex PCR; the TCRdb copy retains only in-frame clones and omits some. V, J and clone size reflect that table, while D and trimming were determined from the DNA. The sample lists 350,000 to 450,000 clones, 85% to 90% occurring once. This clone was recorded only once. Different DNA sequences within this sample yield the same CDR3.

The chain is built from TRBV3-1 (or the pseudogene TRBV3-2) and TRBJ2-2; TRBD2 agrees at 7 bases. This sequence originates from a human donor in a cohort sampled during active COVID-19. The sample was peripheral blood. CDR3 in amino acids: CASSQVGGTGELFF. The DNA for the CDR3 is TGTGCCAGCAGCCAAGTGGGGGGGACCGGGGAGCTGTTTTTT.